This T cell receptor beta chain was found in a study of T cell responses to AZD1222 COVID-19 vaccine. Libraries were prepared by immunoSEQ multiplex PCR; TCRdb keeps only in-frame clonotypes and omits some of them. The sample carries fewer than 150,000 clones, over 75% recorded once. This clonotype originated in an adult in good health. Sequencing used peripheral blood, obtained on day 0 of AZD1222 vaccination.

The CDR3 nucleotides are TGTGCGAGCTCCTACGAGCAGTACTTC. Its translation is CASSYEQYF. The gene calls are TRBV3-1 (or the pseudogene TRBV3-2) and TRBJ2-7; D is ambiguous. Germline V gene sequence: CDR1 LGHDT, CDR2 YNNKEL (reference sequence). The CDR3 is 9 amino acids.